A selection of T cell receptor beta chains follows, all from one sample in a study of a mutant IDH1 vaccine in newly diagnosed glioma. Profiled with immunoSEQ multiplex PCR; TCRdb holds only in-frame clones, not every one. The sample contains 30,000 to 35,000 clones, 85% to 90% of which appear only once. These receptors are not linked to any known antigen. The sample here was PBMCs, taken from a glioma patient whose treatment included an IDH1 peptide vaccine. The source is a woman younger than 45 with glioma. The CDR3 runs from the conserved cysteine through the conserved F or W. The order of the fields is V gene, J gene, clone size, D gene, CDR3 protein, CDR3 DNA. The D gene is left open where the match is weak. Some rows have no size entry. The others give once, few or many, or a class for an expanded clone.

TRBV2	TRBJ1-1	.	TRBD1	CASSGWTGNTEAFF	TGTGCCAGCAGTGGATGGACAGGCAACACTGAAGCTTTCTTT
TRBV19	TRBJ1-2	.	.	CASSTTGTQYFYFYYGYTF	TGTGCCAGTAGCACCACCGGGACCCAATACTTCTATTTCTACTATGGCTACACCTTC
TRBV7-2	TRBJ1-1	.	.	CASSRTLLNTEAFF	TGTGCCAGCAGCCGTACACTGCTAAACACTGAAGCTTTCTTT
TRBV27	TRBJ1-2	.	.	CASSMAGFNYGYTF	TGTGCCAGCAGTATGGCTGGGTTCAACTATGGCTACACCTTC
TRBV5-4	TRBJ2-5	.	TRBD2	CASSSGGRQETQYF	TGTGCCAGCAGCTCGGGGGGACGGCAAGAGACCCAGTACTTC
TRBV7-2	TRBJ1-5	once	.	CANGLGVHSNQPQHF	TGTGCCAATGGATTGGGAGTTCATAGCAATCAGCCCCAGCATTTT
TRBV6-5	TRBJ1-1	.	TRBD1	CASSYSWTGGTEAFF	TGTGCCAGCAGTTACTCGTGGACAGGGGGTACTGAAGCTTTCTTT
TRBV9	TRBJ1-6	.	.	CASSAGGSNSPLHF	TGTGCCAGCAGCGCCGGGGGAAGTAATTCACCCCTCCACTTT
TRBV6-1	TRBJ1-4	.	TRBD1	CASSEAQGKMGTGRSKEKLFF	TGTGCCAGCAGTGAAGCTCAAGGGAAGATGGGGACAGGAAGATCAAAAGAAAAACTGTTTTTT
TRBV12-5	TRBJ2-7	once	.	CASGLTTYEQYF	TGTGCTAGTGGATTAACTACCTACGAGCAGTACTTC
TRBV5-1	TRBJ1-2	.	.	CASSSGVANYGYTF	TGCGCCAGCAGCTCAGGGGTAGCTAACTATGGCTACACCTTC
TRBV6-1	TRBJ2-7	.	.	CASIGGVSEQYF	TGTGCCAGCATAGGAGGGGTGAGCGAGCAGTACTTC
TRBV2	TRBJ1-5	.	TRBD1	CASSEWGSLQGQNQPQHF	TGTGCCAGCAGTGAATGGGGGTCCCTACAGGGGCAAAATCAGCCCCAGCATTTT
TRBV18	TRBJ1-1	few	.	CASRGTATEAFF	TGTGCCAGCCGGGGGACGGCGACTGAAGCTTTCTTT
TRBV7-6	TRBJ1-2	.	.	CASSPDSNYGYTF	TGTGCCAGCAGCCCCGACAGCAACTATGGCTACACCTTC
TRBV5-4	TRBJ2-3	.	.	CASRDGVQDTQYF	TGTGCCAGCCGGGACGGGGTCCAGGATACGCAGTATTTT
TRBV10-2	TRBJ1-5	.	.	CASTGKYNQPQHF	TGCGCCAGCACTGGGAAGTACAATCAGCCCCAGCATTTT
TRBV7-9	TRBJ1-2	.	.	CASSLGGTAGGYGYTF	TGTGCCAGCAGCTTAGGGGGGACCGCCGGGGGCTATGGCTACACCTTC
TRBV5-6	TRBJ2-7	.	.	CASSFRRYEQYF	TGTGCCAGCAGCTTCCGTCGCTACGAGCAGTACTTC
TRBV6-5	TRBJ1-1	.	.	CASSYNVGMNTEAFF	TGTGCCAGCAGTTACAATGTCGGAATGAACACTGAAGCTTTCTTT